Shown below are 8 T cell receptor beta chains from a single sample sequenced in a study of T cell changes during pregnancy in multiple sclerosis. Sequenced by immunoSEQ multiplex PCR; TCRdb stores in-frame clones only, minus some. The table lists 30,000 to 45,000 clones, around 90% of them singletons, with 10% to 15% in the top ten. The sample here was CD8+ T cells from peripheral blood mononuclear cells, taken in the first trimester of pregnancy. The origin of the receptors is a female donor with multiple sclerosis, enrolled in a pregnancy study.

This chain connects TRBV4-1 to TRBJ1-2; 9 positions match TRBD1. Unmatched junction bases numbered 7, after V lost 0 bases and J lost 8 bases. There are 15 residues in the CDR3. CDR1 is MGHRA and CDR2 is YSYEKL in the germline V gene. CDR3 sequence reads: CASSQDSGTGYGYTF. CDR3 DNA: TGCGCCAGCAGCCAAGACTCCGGGACAGGGTACGGCTACACCTTC.

The CDR3 loop reads CASSEVDYGYTF. CDR3 nucleotide sequence: TGTGCCAGCTCAGAGGTTGACTATGGCTACACCTTC. The rearrangement uses TRBV7-9 and TRBJ1-2; D gene unclear. The CDR3 covers 12 residues. Trimming stripped 8 bases from V and 3 bases from J, with 10 bases between. Germline V CDR1 and CDR2: SEHNR, FQNEAQ (reference sequence).

The rearrangement links TRBV27 to TRBJ1-4; 7 nucleotides line up with TRBD1. V lost 5 bases to trimming and J lost 3 bases; unmatched junction nucleotides: 6. CDR3 length: 15 amino acids. CDR1 and CDR2 from the germline V gene are MNHEY and SMNVEV (reference sequence). The CDR3 here is CASSRTGTANEKLFF. CDR3 in DNA: TGTGCCAGCAGTAGAACCGGGACAGCTAATGAAAAACTGTTTTTT.

V usage is TRBV6-5 and J usage is TRBJ1-4, with 8 bases fitting TRBD1. The CDR3 covers 14 residues. The V gene's germline CDR1 is MNHEY and CDR2 SVGAGI. V shed 7 bases and J 7 bases; nucleotides not matched to a gene: 8. The CDR3 loop reads CASTVDRGAEKLFF. CDR3 in DNA: TGTGCCAGCACCGTCGACAGGGGAGCTGAAAAACTGTTTTTT.

The rearrangement links TRBV11-3 to TRBJ2-1; TRBD2 agrees at 7 bases. The CDR3 totals 14 residues. In germline, CDR1 is SGHNT, CDR2 YENEEA. Trimming removed 4 bases from V and 2 bases from J; junction bases left unmatched: 2. The CDR3 protein is CASSSRGAYNEQFF. DNA of the CDR3: TGTGCCAGCAGCTCCCGGGGGGCCTACAATGAGCAGTTCTTC.

The chain is built from TRBV2 and TRBJ2-5, with TRBD1 identical over 7 bases. The junction had 6 bases not matched to a gene; V was cut back by 6 bases and J by 5 bases. The CDR3 covers 13 residues. The germline gives CDR1 SNHLY, CDR2 FYNNEI. CDR3 amino acids: CASRNRGWETQYF. CDR3 DNA sequence: TGTGCCAGCAGAAACAGGGGTTGGGAGACCCAGTACTTC.

This clone was seen more than once but under ten times. The chain carries TRBV29-1 and TRBJ1-1, with 7 bases aligning to TRBD1. CDR3 size: 13 residues. V shed 3 bases and J 4 bases; nucleotides not matched to a gene: 5. Germline-derived CDR1 and CDR2 are SQVTM and ANQGSEA. The CDR3 nucleotides are TGCAGCGTTGAGTCCGACAGGGCCACTGAAGCTTTCTTT. Its protein is CSVESDRATEAFF.

V gene TRBV6-4 combines with J gene TRBJ2-2, with TRBD2 identical over 7 bases. Germline V gene data show CDR1 as MRHNA and CDR2 as SNTAGT. CDR3 length: 16 residues. The V gene end was trimmed by 0 bases and the J gene end by 1 base; junction bases not matched to a gene: 2. CDR3: CASSDSGGGNTGELFF. CDR3 DNA: TGTGCCAGCAGTGACTCTGGCGGGGGGAACACCGGGGAGCTGTTTTTT.